This TCR beta chain was sequenced for a study of molecular identifiers for immune sequencing clone quantification. Study-level points and caveats: Sizes of clones that are highly expanded could be underestimated (if identical TCR molecules share a barcode). Effector cells had over 99% of their molecules in clones above 20 RNA copies, while naive cells had under 1%.

Deletions cut 3 bases from V and 7 bases from J, with 7 bases between. The CDR3 consists of 13 residues. Germline V CDR1 and CDR2: MDHEN, SYDVKM. This clonotype has a count of ten or more. The target antigen is unknown. TCRdb called the PCR reads again in MiXCR, with one record for every CDR3 protein. The data show around 480,000 distinct CDR3 sequences, around 21% seen once. This sequence originates from a human donor in good health. Some libraries in this study had Jurkat cell RNA spiked in. The V and J genes are TRBV28 and TRBJ1-6; no definite D call. Material for sequencing was naive CD8+ T cells from blood, with Jurkat cell RNA spiked in. The subset: FACS-sorted CD8+CD4-CCR7+CD45RA+ naive T cells. In nucleotides, the CDR3 is TGTGCCAGCAGTTTCAGGAAGAATTCACCCCTCCACTTT. Residues: CASSFRKNSPLHF.